These 29 T cell receptor beta chains came from one sample sequenced in a study of persistence of HIV-infected CD4 T cells. Cells were stimulated nonspecifically with anti-CD3/anti-CD28 magnetic beads. Sorting of responding CD4+ T cells relied on upregulated CD40 ligand together with CD69. The libraries were made with immunoSEQ version 4 in survey mode. Clones were sequenced by immunoSEQ multiplex PCR, and TCRdb holds only the in-frame ones, with some missing. The sample gives some 40,000 clones, just over 90% of which show up once; less than 2% is in the top ten. Their recognized antigens are unknown. The sample here was CD4+ T cells sorted from PBMCs after approximately 19-hour stimulation, taken from a patient who received antiretroviral therapy. The source is an adult man with HIV who was CMV-seropositive.

This clone was recorded once. The CDR3 nucleotides read TGTGCCAGCAGCCCCGGGACAATCTCCTACAATGAGCAGTTCTTC. It specifies CASSPGTISYNEQFF. V and J are TRBV6-6 and TRBJ2-1, with TRBD1 as a possible D gene (6 bases). The CDR3 totals 15 residues. The germline V gene has CDR1 MNHNY and CDR2 SVGAGI (reference sequence). Trimming removed 6 bases from V and 0 bases from J, with 12 bases in between.

The J gene is TRBJ2-7, the V gene TRBV18, with no clear D. The CDR3 covers 15 residues. Germline lookup yields CDR1 KGHSH and CDR2 LQKENI. V dropped 3 bases and J dropped 3 bases, with 15 bases sitting between them. CDR3 amino acids: CASSPSGGLSYEQYF. The CDR3 nucleotides read TGTGCCAGCTCACCCTCGGGCGGTCTCAGCTACGAGCAGTACTTC.

The rearrangement links TRBV24-1 to TRBJ2-3; a possible D gene is TRBD1 (5 bases). Between the trimmed V and J ends, which lost 2 bases and 1 base, there was a span of 12 bases. CDR1 and CDR2 from the germline V gene are KGHDR and SFDVKD. The CDR3 spans 16 residues. The CDR3 DNA follows: TGTGCCACCAGTGATTCAGAACCGACAGGCACAGATACGCAGTATTTT. Protein product: CATSDSEPTGTDTQYF.

This clone appeared a few times. In DNA, the CDR3 is TGTGCCAGCAGCCGACAGGGCTTGAACACTGAAGCTTTCTTT. It specifies CASSRQGLNTEAFF. The chain links TRBV7-6 to TRBJ1-1, with 7 bases fitting TRBD1. Germline CDR1 and CDR2: SGHVS and FNYEAQ. With 5 bases clipped from V and 0 bases from J, the junction kept 3 bases outside the gene matches. The length of the CDR3 is 14 residues.

This clone came up once. The J gene is TRBJ2-7, the V gene TRBV19; 7 bases agree with TRBD1. Trimming removed 3 bases from V and 2 bases from J; junction bases left unmatched: 4. The CDR3 runs 14 residues. Germline-derived CDR1 and CDR2 are LNHDA and SQIVND (reference sequence). In DNA form, the CDR3 reads TGTGCCAGTAGTATCCGGGACAGCGCCTACGAGCAGTACTTC. Translated: CASSIRDSAYEQYF.

This clone was seen a single time. This chain connects TRBV7-6 to TRBJ1-1; TRBD1 aligns across 10 bases. V lost 5 bases and J lost 5; bases outside the gene matches: 5. CDR3 length: 14 amino acids. CDR1 and CDR2 (germline): SGHVS, FNYEAQ. The CDR3, as DNA: TGTGCCAGCAGCCACGGGACAGGGGAGACTGAAGCTTTCTTT. This codes for CASSHGTGETEAFF.

The chain employs TRBV18 and TRBJ1-3; D call uncertain. Germline V lookup: CDR1 KGHSH, CDR2 LQKENI. This CDR3 has 14 residues. Trimming pared 4 bases from V and 4 bases from J, leaving 11 bases between. In nucleotides, the CDR3 is TGTGCCAGCTCACTAACGATGGAGGGAAACACCATATATTTT. Its protein is CASSLTMEGNTIYF.

The CDR3 here is CASSLEDRGRQYF. CDR3 bases: TGCGCCAGCAGCTTGGAAGACAGGGGAAGGCAGTACTTC. J is TRBJ2-7 and V is TRBV5-1, with 8 nucleotides matching TRBD1. Germline assignment: CDR1 SGHRS and CDR2 YFSETQ. This CDR3 is 13 amino acids long. The trim removed 0 bases at V and 9 bases at J, leaving 5 bases unmatched.

This chain uses TRBV29-1 with TRBJ1-3; D not resolved. The CDR3 runs to 12 residues. Germline-derived CDR1 and CDR2 are SQVTM and ANQGSEA. Trimming took off 7 bases at V and 1 base at J, with 8 bases between the two ends. DNA of the CDR3: TGCAGCGCCGAACGATCTGGAAACACCATATATTTT. Translation: CSAERSGNTIYF.

The chain joins TRBV28 to TRBJ1-2; D is uncertain. This CDR3 has 14 amino acids. V gave up 2 bases and J gave up 4 bases, with 11 bases separating them. Germline CDR1 is MDHEN and CDR2 is SYDVKM. The CDR3 coding sequence is TGTGCCAGCAGTTTACTTCCGTCCCCCTATGGCTACACCTTC. Residues: CASSLLPSPYGYTF.

V is TRBV3-1 (or the pseudogene TRBV3-2) and J is TRBJ1-2; no reliable D call. Germline V gives CDR1 LGHDT, CDR2 YNNKEL (reference sequence). Deletions cut 1 base from V and 6 bases from J, with 6 bases between. The CDR3 loop spans 12 amino acids. The CDR3 region is CASSQAGNGYTF. In DNA form, the CDR3 reads TGTGCCAGCAGCCAAGCGGGGAATGGCTACACCTTC.

The CDR3, as DNA: TGTGCCACCAGTGACCTCAATAACTATGGCTACACCTTC. Its protein is CATSDLNNYGYTF. The chain has TRBV24-1 and TRBJ1-2; D not certain. V lost 4 bases to trimming and J lost 1 base, with 6 bases between them. The CDR3 consists of 13 residues. From germline, CDR1 is KGHDR and CDR2 SFDVKD.

The gene calls are TRBV24-1 and TRBJ2-2, with a weak D call TRBD1 (6 bases). V gave up 0 bases and J gave up 4 bases, with 11 bases separating them. The CDR3 consists of 16 residues. Germline loops: CDR1 KGHDR, CDR2 SFDVKD. The CDR3 here is CATSDLTGRGTGELFF. DNA of the CDR3: TGTGCCACCAGTGATTTGACAGGGAGAGGCACCGGGGAGCTGTTTTTT.

The chain has TRBV28 and TRBJ1-6; 9 bases are a match to TRBD1. The CDR3 is 14 residues long. Per germline, CDR1 MDHEN and CDR2 SYDVKM. V lost 7 bases and J lost 11; bases outside the gene matches: 9. CDR3 region: CASILQGAGTPLHF. The CDR3 DNA sequence: TGTGCCAGCATCCTACAGGGGGCTGGTACACCCCTCCACTTT.

Only a few counts were recorded for this clone. The rearrangement joins TRBV5-4 to TRBJ2-1; 7 positions match TRBD1. With V trimmed by 3 bases and J by 5 bases, 2 bases remained unmatched. Per the germline V gene, CDR1 is SGHNT and CDR2 is YYREEE (reference sequence). This CDR3 region has 13 residues. DNA of the CDR3: TGTGCCAGCAGCTGGGACAGAAACAATGAGCAGTTCTTC. It translates to CASSWDRNNEQFF.

This chain connects TRBV6-5 to TRBJ2-3; D may correspond to TRBD1 or TRBD2 (5 bases each). Between the trimmed V and J ends, which lost 5 bases and 5 bases, there was a span of 17 bases. This CDR3 region has 15 residues. Germline V gene lookup returns CDR1 MNHEY and CDR2 SVGAGI. In DNA form, the CDR3 reads TGTGCCAGCAGTACAAGGGGCGGGCTTAAAGATACGCAGTATTTT. Translated, it gives CASSTRGGLKDTQYF.

The chain is built from TRBV28 and TRBJ2-1; D not certain. Trimming left V 2 bases short and J 1 base short, with 15 bases between. The CDR3 runs to 17 residues. Germline-derived CDR1 and CDR2 are MDHEN and SYDVKM. This chain's CDR3 is CASSLRWPGDSYNEQFF. The CDR3 nucleotides read TGTGCCAGCAGTTTAAGATGGCCAGGAGATTCCTACAATGAGCAGTTCTTC.

The chain couples TRBV9 to TRBJ1-2, with D possibly being TRBD1 (5 bases). Trimming cost V 0 bases and J 8 bases, with 8 bases left between them. This CDR3 spans 12 amino acids. Per germline, CDR1 SGDLS and CDR2 YYNGEE. CDR3 nucleotide sequence: TGTGCCAGCAGCGTAGGCGGGGGGGGCTACACCTTC. Translating gives CASSVGGGGYTF. Drawing the rest from reference TRBV9 and TRBJ1-2, the complete variable domain is DSGVTQTPKHLITATGQRVTLRCSPRSGDLSVYWYQQSLDQGLQFLIQYYNGEERAKGNILERFSAQQFPDLHSELNLSSLELGDSALYFCASSVGGGGYTFGSGTRLTVV.

This clone was counted a single time. V gene TRBV28 combines with J gene TRBJ1-1, with TRBD1 matching over 9 bases. Unmatched junction bases numbered 5, after V lost 5 bases and J lost 1 base. Germline V gene sequence: CDR1 MDHEN, CDR2 SYDVKM. The CDR3 contains 15 residues. CDR3 nucleotides: TGTGCCAGCAGTCCTCGGACAGGGGAGAACACTGAAGCTTTCTTT. Its protein product is CASSPRTGENTEAFF.

The CDR3 nucleotides read TGTGCCAGCAGTGAATGGCCCGTGGGTCAGGGGAGGTCCACTGAAGCTTTCTTT. This codes for CASSEWPVGQGRSTEAFF. The chain combines TRBV6-1 with TRBJ1-1; the D gene is possibly TRBD1 (6 bases). The CDR3 sequence is 18 residues long. Per the germline V gene, CDR1 is MNHNS and CDR2 is SASEGT. V lost 2 bases to trimming and J lost 4 bases, with 23 bases between them.

This chain joins TRBV19 and TRBJ1-1; 9 bases line up with TRBD1. Trimming took 6 bases from V and 2 from J; bases not matched to a gene: 4. The CDR3 consists of 14 residues. Germline CDR1 is LNHDA and CDR2 is SQIVND (reference sequence). The CDR3 spells CASRNRGPNTEAFF. The CDR3 nucleotides are TGTGCCAGTAGAAACAGGGGGCCCAACACTGAAGCTTTCTTT.

This chain links TRBV27 with TRBJ1-2; D is ambiguous. Per germline, CDR1 MNHEY and CDR2 SMNVEV (reference sequence). Trimming took 8 bases from V and 0 from J, leaving 10 bases between them. The CDR3 contains 13 residues. The CDR3 protein is CASRIASNYGYTF. DNA of the CDR3: TGTGCCAGCCGAATCGCTTCTAACTATGGCTACACCTTC.

V gene TRBV6-5 combines with J gene TRBJ1-3; TRBD1 matches at 7 bases. The CDR3 extends over 15 amino acids. The J segment lost 4 bases and the V segment lost 5 bases, leaving 8 bases of the junction unmatched. The germline CDR1 and CDR2 sequences are MNHEY and SVGAGI. The chain's CDR3 is CASSQRDSWGNTIYF. The CDR3 coding sequence is TGTGCCAGCAGTCAGCGGGACAGCTGGGGAAACACCATATATTTT.

The chain joins TRBV5-1 to TRBJ1-1; D unresolved. The CDR3 is made up of 13 amino acids. Trimming took off 2 bases at V and 9 bases at J, with 14 bases between the two ends. The germline V gene encodes CDR1 SGHRS and CDR2 YFSETQ. The CDR3: CASSFEADSQAFF. The CDR3 bases are TGCGCCAGCAGCTTTGAGGCGGATTCCCAAGCTTTCTTT.

The rearrangement joins TRBV7-8 to TRBJ1-1; D is unclear. Germline loops: CDR1 SGHVS, CDR2 FQNEAQ. This CDR3 is 13 amino acids long. Between the trimmed V and J ends, which lost 5 bases and 0 bases, there was a span of 7 bases. DNA for the CDR3: TGTGCCAGCAGCCCAGACGTGAACACTGAAGCTTTCTTT. Its protein is CASSPDVNTEAFF.

V is TRBV28 and J is TRBJ2-3; TRBD1 matches 7 bases. The CDR3 covers 16 residues. Germline V CDR1 and CDR2: MDHEN, SYDVKM. V lost 5 bases, J lost 2 bases, and 10 bases stayed unmatched. The CDR3 DNA reads TGTGCCAGCAGTATACAGACAGGGTCCTACACAGATACGCAGTATTTT. Amino acid sequence: CASSIQTGSYTDTQYF.

The gene calls are TRBV10-3 and TRBJ1-2, with unresolved D. The CDR3 contains 12 residues. The V gene lost 0 bases and the J gene lost 8 bases, with 7 bases spanning the gap. The germline V gene has CDR1 ENHRY and CDR2 SYGVKD. This CDR3 is CAISESLAGYTF. The CDR3 DNA reads as TGTGCCATCAGTGAGTCCCTTGCAGGCTACACCTTC.

The chain joins TRBV27 to TRBJ2-2; D may be TRBD1 (5 bases). Looked up from germline, CDR1 is MNHEY and CDR2 is SMNVEV (reference sequence). V gave up 3 bases and J gave up 0 bases, with 11 bases separating them. This CDR3 contains 16 residues. The CDR3 loop is CASSFQGSSNTGELFF. The CDR3 DNA sequence: TGTGCCAGCAGTTTCCAGGGTTCATCGAACACCGGGGAGCTGTTTTTT.

The chain is built from TRBV5-1 and TRBJ1-6; the match to TRBD1 covers 10 bases. The V gene's germline CDR1 is SGHRS and CDR2 YFSETQ. The CDR3 totals 16 residues. V lost 0 bases and J lost 9; bases outside the gene matches: 6. CDR3 protein: CASSLEGTGDGSPLHF. In nucleotides, the CDR3 is TGCGCCAGCAGCTTGGAAGGGACAGGGGATGGTTCACCCCTCCACTTT.